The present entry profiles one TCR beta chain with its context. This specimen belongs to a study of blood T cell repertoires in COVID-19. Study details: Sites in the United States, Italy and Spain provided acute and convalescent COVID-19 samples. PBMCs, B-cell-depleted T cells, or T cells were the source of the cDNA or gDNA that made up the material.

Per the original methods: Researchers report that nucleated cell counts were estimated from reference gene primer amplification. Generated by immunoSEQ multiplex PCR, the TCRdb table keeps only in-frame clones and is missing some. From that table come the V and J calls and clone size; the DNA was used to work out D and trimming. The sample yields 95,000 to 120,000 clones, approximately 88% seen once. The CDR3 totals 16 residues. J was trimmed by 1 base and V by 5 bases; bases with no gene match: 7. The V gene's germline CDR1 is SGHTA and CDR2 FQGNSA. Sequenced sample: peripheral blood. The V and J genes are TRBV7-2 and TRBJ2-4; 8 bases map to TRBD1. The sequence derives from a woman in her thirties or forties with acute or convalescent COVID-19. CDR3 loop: CASSPRQGRAKNIQYF. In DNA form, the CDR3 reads TGTGCCAGCAGCCCCCGACAGGGGAGGGCCAAAAACATTCAGTACTTC.